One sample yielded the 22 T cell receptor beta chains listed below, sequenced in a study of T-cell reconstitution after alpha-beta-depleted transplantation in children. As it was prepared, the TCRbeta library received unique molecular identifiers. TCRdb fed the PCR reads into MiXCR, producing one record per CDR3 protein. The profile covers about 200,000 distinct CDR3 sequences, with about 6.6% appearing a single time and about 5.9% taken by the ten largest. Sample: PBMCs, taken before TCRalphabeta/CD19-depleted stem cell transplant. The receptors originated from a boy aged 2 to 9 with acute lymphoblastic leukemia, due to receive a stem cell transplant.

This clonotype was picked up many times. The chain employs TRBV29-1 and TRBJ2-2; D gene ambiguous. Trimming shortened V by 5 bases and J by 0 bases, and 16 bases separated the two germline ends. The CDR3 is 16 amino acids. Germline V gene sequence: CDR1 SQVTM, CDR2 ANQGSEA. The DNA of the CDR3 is TGCAGCGTTATGCTACCGGAAACGCCGAACACCGGGGAGCTGTTTTTT. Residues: CSVMLPETPNTGELFF.

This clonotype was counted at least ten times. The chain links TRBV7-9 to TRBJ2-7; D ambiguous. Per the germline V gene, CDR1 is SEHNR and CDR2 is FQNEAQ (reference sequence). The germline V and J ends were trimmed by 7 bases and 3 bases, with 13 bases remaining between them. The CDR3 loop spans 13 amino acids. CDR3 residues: CASTIGSGYEQYF. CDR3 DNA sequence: TGTGCCAGCACCATTGGGTCTGGCTACGAGCAGTACTTC.

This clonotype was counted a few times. As DNA, the CDR3 is TGTGCCAGCAGCCCTTGGACTAGGCCCAATGAGCAGTTCTTC. This encodes CASSPWTRPNEQFF. The chain has TRBV7-6 and TRBJ2-1, with 7 nucleotides matching TRBD2. This CDR3 is built from 14 residues. The V and J ends lost 5 bases and 6 bases, in that order; junction bases with no gene match: 7. Germline CDR1 and CDR2: SGHVS and FNYEAQ.

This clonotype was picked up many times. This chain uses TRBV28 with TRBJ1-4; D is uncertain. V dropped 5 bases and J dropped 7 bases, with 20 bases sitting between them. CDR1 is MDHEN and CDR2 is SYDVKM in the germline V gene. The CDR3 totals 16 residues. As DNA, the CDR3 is TGTGCCAGCAGTATCGGGTCGGCGTGGACGGGTGAAAAACTGTTTTTT. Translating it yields CASSIGSAWTGEKLFF.

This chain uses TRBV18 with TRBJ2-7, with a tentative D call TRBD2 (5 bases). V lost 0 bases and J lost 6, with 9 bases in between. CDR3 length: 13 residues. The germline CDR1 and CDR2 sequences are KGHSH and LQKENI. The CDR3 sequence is CASSPPTSGEQYF. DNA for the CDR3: TGTGCCAGCTCACCACCCACCAGCGGCGAGCAGTACTTC.

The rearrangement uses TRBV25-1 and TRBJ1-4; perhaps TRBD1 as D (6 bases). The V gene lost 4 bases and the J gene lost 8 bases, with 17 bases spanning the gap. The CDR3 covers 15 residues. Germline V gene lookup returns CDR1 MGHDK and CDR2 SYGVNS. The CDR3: CASSGVQGSGEKLFF. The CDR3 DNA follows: TGTGCCAGCAGTGGGGTTCAGGGGTCCGGGGAAAAACTGTTTTTT.

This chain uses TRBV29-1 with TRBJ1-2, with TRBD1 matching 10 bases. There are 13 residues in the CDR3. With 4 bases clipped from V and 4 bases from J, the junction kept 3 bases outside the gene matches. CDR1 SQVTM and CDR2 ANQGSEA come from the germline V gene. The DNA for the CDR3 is TGCAGCGTTGGACAGGGGGCTCTCTATGGCTACACCTTC. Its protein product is CSVGQGALYGYTF.

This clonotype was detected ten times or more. The CDR3: CASRGNEKLFF. The CDR3 nucleotides read TGTGCCAGCAGGGGTAATGAAAAACTGTTTTTT. This chain connects TRBV27 to TRBJ1-4, with D unresolved. Trimming stripped 6 bases from V and 4 bases from J, with 3 bases between. This CDR3 contains 11 residues. Germline values: CDR1 MNHEY, CDR2 SMNVEV (reference sequence).

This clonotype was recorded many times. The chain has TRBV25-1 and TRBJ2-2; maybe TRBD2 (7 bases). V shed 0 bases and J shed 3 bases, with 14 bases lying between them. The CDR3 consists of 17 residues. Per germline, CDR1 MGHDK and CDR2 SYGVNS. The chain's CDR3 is CASSEYGAGAYTGELFF. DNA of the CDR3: TGTGCCAGCAGTGAATATGGGGCGGGGGCCTACACCGGGGAGCTGTTTTTT.

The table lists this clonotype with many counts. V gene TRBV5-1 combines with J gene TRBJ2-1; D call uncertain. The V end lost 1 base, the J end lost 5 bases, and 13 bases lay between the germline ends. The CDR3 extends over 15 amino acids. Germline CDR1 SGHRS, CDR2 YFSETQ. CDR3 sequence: CASSLRVERNNEQFF. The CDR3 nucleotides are TGCGCCAGCAGCTTGCGCGTGGAGAGGAACAATGAGCAGTTCTTC.

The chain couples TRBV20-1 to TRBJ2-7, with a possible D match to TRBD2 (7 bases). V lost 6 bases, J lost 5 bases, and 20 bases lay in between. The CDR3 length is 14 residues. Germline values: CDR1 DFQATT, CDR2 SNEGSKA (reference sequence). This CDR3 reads CSAPKGGRLNEQYF. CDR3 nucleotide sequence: TGCAGTGCCCCTAAGGGGGGGAGGCTCAACGAGCAGTACTTC.

CDR3 sequence reads: CASSAPTVRDRDNEQFF. In nucleotides, the CDR3 is TGTGCCAGCAGTGCCCCCACGGTCCGGGACAGGGATAATGAGCAGTTCTTC. This chain connects TRBV2 to TRBJ2-1; the match to TRBD1 covers 9 bases. The CDR3 spans 17 residues. Germline trimming cut 4 bases from V and 7 bases from J; bases unmatched to any gene: 14. Germline V gene data show CDR1 as SNHLY and CDR2 as FYNNEI.

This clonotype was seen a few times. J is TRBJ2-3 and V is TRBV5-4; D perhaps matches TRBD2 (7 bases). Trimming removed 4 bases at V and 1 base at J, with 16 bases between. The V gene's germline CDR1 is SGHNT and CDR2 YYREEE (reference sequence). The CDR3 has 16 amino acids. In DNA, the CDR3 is TGTGCCAGCAGCCCCGCGGGGGCCCCGCGCACAGATACGCAGTATTTT. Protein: CASSPAGAPRTDTQYF.

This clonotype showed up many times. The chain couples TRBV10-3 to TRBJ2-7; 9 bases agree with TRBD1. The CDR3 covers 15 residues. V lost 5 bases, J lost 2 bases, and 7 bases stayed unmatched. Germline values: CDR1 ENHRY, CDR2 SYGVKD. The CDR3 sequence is CAISQDRGETYEQYF. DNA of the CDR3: TGTGCCATCAGTCAGGACAGGGGCGAAACCTACGAGCAGTACTTC.

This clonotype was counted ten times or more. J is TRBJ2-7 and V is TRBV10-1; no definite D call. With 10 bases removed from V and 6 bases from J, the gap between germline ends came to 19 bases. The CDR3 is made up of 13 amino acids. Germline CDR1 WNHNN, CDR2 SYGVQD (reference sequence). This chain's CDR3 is CAITDLRGVEQYF. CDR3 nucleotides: TGCGCCATTACGGACCTAAGAGGAGTCGAGCAGTACTTC.

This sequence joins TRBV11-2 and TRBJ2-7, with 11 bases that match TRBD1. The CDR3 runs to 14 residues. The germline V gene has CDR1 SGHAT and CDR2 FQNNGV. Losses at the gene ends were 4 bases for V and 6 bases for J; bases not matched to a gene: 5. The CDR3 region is CASSWDRGLVEQYF. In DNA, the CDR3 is TGTGCCAGCAGCTGGGACAGGGGGTTGGTCGAGCAGTACTTC.

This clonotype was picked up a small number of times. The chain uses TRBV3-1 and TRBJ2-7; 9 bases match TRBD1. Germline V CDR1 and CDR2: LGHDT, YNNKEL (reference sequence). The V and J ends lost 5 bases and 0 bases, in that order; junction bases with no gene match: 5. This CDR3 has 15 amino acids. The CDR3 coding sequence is TGTGCCAGCAGCACAGCGACAGGGGGCTCCTACGAGCAGTACTTC. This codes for CASSTATGGSYEQYF.

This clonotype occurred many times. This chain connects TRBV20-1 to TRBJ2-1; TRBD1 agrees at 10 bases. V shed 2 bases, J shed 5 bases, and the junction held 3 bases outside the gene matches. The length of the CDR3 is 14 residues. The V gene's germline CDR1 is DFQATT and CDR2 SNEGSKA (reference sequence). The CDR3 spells CSARWDRGDNEQFF. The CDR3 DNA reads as TGCAGTGCTAGATGGGACAGGGGAGACAATGAGCAGTTCTTC.

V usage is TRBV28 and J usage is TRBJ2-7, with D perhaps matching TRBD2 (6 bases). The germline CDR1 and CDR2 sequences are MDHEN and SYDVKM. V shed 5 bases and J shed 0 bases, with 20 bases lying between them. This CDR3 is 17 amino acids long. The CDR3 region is CASSPRLRREPSYEQYF. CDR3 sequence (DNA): TGTGCCAGCAGTCCCCGCCTGAGGAGGGAGCCCTCCTACGAGCAGTACTTC.

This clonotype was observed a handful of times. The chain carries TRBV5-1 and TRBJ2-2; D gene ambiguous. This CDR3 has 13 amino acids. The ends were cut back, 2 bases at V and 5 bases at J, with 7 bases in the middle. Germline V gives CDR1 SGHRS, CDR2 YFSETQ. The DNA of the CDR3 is TGCGCCAGCAGCTTCGGCGCGACCGGGGAGCTGTTTTTT. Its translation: CASSFGATGELFF.

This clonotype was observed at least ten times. CDR3 nucleotide sequence: TGTGCCAGCAGCAAAGCCCCAGGAGTTGGGAATCAGCCCCAGCATTTT. Translating it yields CASSKAPGVGNQPQHF. V and J are TRBV21-1 and TRBJ1-5. TRBV21-1 is listed as a pseudogene. The CDR3 has 16 residues.

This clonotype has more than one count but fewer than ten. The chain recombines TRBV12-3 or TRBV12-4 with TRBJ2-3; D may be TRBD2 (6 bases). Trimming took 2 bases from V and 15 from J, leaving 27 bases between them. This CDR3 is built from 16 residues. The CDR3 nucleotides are TGTGCCAGCAGTTTAAGTTTCCGGGAGTCGCCAGATACACATTATTTT. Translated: CASSLSFRESPDTHYF.